These 32 T cell receptor beta chains originate from one sample sequenced in a study of blood T cell repertoires in COVID-19 (TCRdb year 2020). The method behind the library was the immunoSEQ multiplex PCR assay. Not all clones reach the TCRdb copy of this immuneACCESS table, which keeps in-frame sequences only. Checked studies attribute under half of the gap to unresolved V genes and leave the rest unexplained. The sample table lists 95,000 to 150,000 clones, around 82% of them with a count of one. The ten top clones hold 9% to 13% of the sample. Specimen: peripheral blood. These receptors all stem from a human donor in a cohort sampled during active COVID-19.

V and J are TRBV19 and TRBJ2-2; no reliable D call. V dropped 6 bases and J dropped 2 bases, with 7 bases sitting between them. CDR1 and CDR2 (germline): LNHDA, SQIVND (reference sequence). The CDR3 has 13 residues. The CDR3 loop reads CASREPNTGELFF. The CDR3 coding sequence is TGTGCCAGTAGGGAGCCTAACACCGGGGAGCTGTTTTTT.

The chain is built from TRBV10-2 and TRBJ2-1; 14 bases are a match to TRBD2. This CDR3 is 19 amino acids long. V lost 6 bases and J lost 2; bases outside the gene matches: 12. Germline-derived CDR1 and CDR2 are WSHSY and SAAADI. As DNA, the CDR3 is TGCGCCAGCAGCCCTCCGGGACTAGCGGGGGCCGCTGCCTACAATGAGCAGTTCTTC. Translated, it gives CASSPPGLAGAAAYNEQFF.

The chain has TRBV10-3 and TRBJ1-2; the D gene is possibly TRBD1 (5 bases). Trimming removed 8 bases at V and 2 bases at J, with 15 bases between. The germline CDR1 and CDR2 sequences are ENHRY and SYGVKD. The CDR3 spans 14 residues. CDR3 sequence reads: CAIPDGGENYGYTF. The CDR3 DNA sequence: TGTGCCATCCCAGATGGAGGGGAGAACTATGGCTACACCTTC.

The V gene is TRBV7-8, the J gene TRBJ2-2; D is unresolved. V lost 5 bases and J lost 1, with 26 bases in between. The CDR3 loop spans 20 amino acids. The germline gives CDR1 SGHVS, CDR2 FQNEAQ. Written as DNA, the CDR3 is TGTGCCAGCAGCCGAGATTTTTTCCGCCCTACCAAATTGAACACCGGGGAGCTGTTTTTT. Its translation: CASSRDFFRPTKLNTGELFF. Full variable domain (outside the CDR3, taken from reference TRBV7-8 and TRBJ2-2): GAGVSQSPRYKVAKRGQDVALRCDPISGHVSLFWYQQALGQGPEFLTYFQNEAQLDKSGLPSDRFFAERPEGSVSTLKIQRTQQEDSAVYLCASSRDFFRPTKLNTGELFFGEGSRLTVL.

This chain uses TRBV14 with TRBJ2-1; 10 nucleotides line up with TRBD1. J lost 2 bases, V lost 4 bases, and 2 bases had no gene match. This CDR3 spans 15 amino acids. The germline gives CDR1 SGHDN, CDR2 FVKESK. The CDR3 reads CASSLGTGAYNEQFF. The CDR3 DNA sequence: TGTGCCAGCAGCCTGGGGACAGGGGCCTACAATGAGCAGTTCTTC.

This clone was recorded only once. V gene TRBV6-5 combines with J gene TRBJ1-5; TRBD1 aligns across 9 bases. The trim removed 8 bases at V and 6 bases at J, leaving 5 bases unmatched. CDR1 and CDR2 from the germline V gene are MNHEY and SVGAGI. The CDR3 extends over 13 amino acids. The CDR3 here is CASETGGSQPQHF. CDR3 coding DNA: TGTGCCAGCGAGACAGGGGGGAGTCAGCCCCAGCATTTT.

The V and J genes are TRBV12-2 and TRBJ1-4; the listed D gene, TRBD1, was not tested against the DNA. TRBV12-2 counts as a pseudogene. This CDR3 has 13 amino acids. Here the CDR3 reads CASRLAVQGILFF. The CDR3 DNA reads as TGTGCAAGTCGCTTAGCGGTTCAGGGGATACTGTTTTTT.

The table lists this clone with a few counts. The chain carries TRBV24-1 and TRBJ2-7; a weak D match, TRBD2 (5 bases). CDR1 and CDR2 (germline): KGHDR, SFDVKD. The V gene lost 9 bases and the J gene lost 0 bases, with 20 bases spanning the gap. The CDR3 has 16 residues. The CDR3 DNA is TGTGCCACCTTGCTCCGGCCCGGGGTAATCTCCTACGAGCAGTACTTC. Encoded protein: CATLLRPGVISYEQYF.

This chain uses TRBV6-5 with TRBJ1-6; maybe TRBD1 (5 bases). V dropped 8 bases and J dropped 9 bases, with 20 bases sitting between them. The CDR3 totals 15 residues. Per germline, CDR1 MNHEY and CDR2 SVGAGI. The CDR3 reads CASWSGDRQGSPLHF. The CDR3 DNA is TGTGCCAGCTGGTCGGGGGACCGCCAGGGTTCACCCCTCCACTTT.

The V and J genes are TRBV5-1 and TRBJ1-4, with 9 bases fitting TRBD1. The germline gives CDR1 SGHRS, CDR2 YFSETQ. The CDR3 sequence is 16 residues long. V lost 5 bases and J lost 7; bases outside the gene matches: 12. CDR3 DNA: TGCGCCAGCAGTCTGGGACAGGGAGGATTCAGTGAAAAACTGTTTTTT. This gives the protein CASSLGQGGFSEKLFF.

V gene TRBV10-2 combines with J gene TRBJ2-3; weak D call: TRBD2 (7 bases). This CDR3 comprises 17 residues. The germline V gene encodes CDR1 WSHSY and CDR2 SAAADI. V shed 1 base and J shed 2 bases, with 16 bases lying between them. The CDR3 nucleotides read TGCGCCAGCAGTGAGTACCCTGGGGCGGGGGCCACAGATACGCAGTATTTT. This gives the protein CASSEYPGAGATDTQYF.

The V and J genes are TRBV9 and TRBJ2-2, with D possibly matching TRBD1 (6 bases). The CDR3 loop spans 13 amino acids. From germline, CDR1 is SGDLS and CDR2 YYNGEE. V shed 0 bases and J shed 6 bases, with 6 bases lying between them. CDR3 nucleotides: TGTGCCAGCAGCGTAGGGGGGCCCGGGGAGCTGTTTTTT. Protein sequence: CASSVGGPGELFF.

This chain connects TRBV7-9 to TRBJ2-7, with D possibly TRBD1 on 5 matching bases. Trimming cost V 3 bases and J 2 bases, with 14 bases left between them. This CDR3 is built from 15 residues. CDR1 is SEHNR and CDR2 is FQNEAQ in the germline V gene (reference sequence). CDR3 in amino acids: CASSFADTGTYEQYF. CDR3 nucleotides: TGTGCCAGCAGCTTCGCCGATACAGGAACCTACGAGCAGTACTTC.

This chain joins TRBV5-1 and TRBJ2-3; the match to TRBD1 covers 9 bases. V trimming: 3 bases; J trimming: 6 bases; junction bases outside the gene matches: 11. CDR3 length: 16 residues. Per the germline V gene, CDR1 is SGHRS and CDR2 is YFSETQ. This chain's CDR3 is CASSSKVPGQGDTQYF. The CDR3 bases are TGCGCCAGCAGCTCCAAGGTCCCGGGACAGGGTGATACGCAGTATTTT.

The chain joins TRBV6-1 to TRBJ2-1, with 10 bases aligning to TRBD2. This CDR3 is built from 16 residues. CDR1 and CDR2 from the germline V gene are MNHNS and SASEGT. V shed 6 bases, J shed 4 bases, and the junction held 9 bases outside the gene matches. CDR3 sequence (DNA): TGTGCCAGCAGGGAACAAGCGGGGGGGTGGTACAATGAGCAGTTCTTC. It encodes CASREQAGGWYNEQFF.

This CDR3 is CASSLVGGPLYNSPLHF. The CDR3 DNA reads TGTGCCAGCAGCTTAGTCGGGGGGCCCCTCTATAATTCACCCCTCCACTTT. The genes are TRBV7-2 and TRBJ1-6, with D possibly being TRBD1 (6 bases). CDR3 length equals 17 residues. CDR1 and CDR2 from the germline V gene are SGHTA and FQGNSA. The V end was cut by 1 base, the J end by 3 bases, with 13 bases between.

The V gene is TRBV3-1 (or the pseudogene TRBV3-2), the J gene TRBJ1-6; D possibly corresponds to TRBD1 (6 bases). The V end lost 3 bases, the J end lost 0 bases, and 6 bases lay between the germline ends. This CDR3 is 15 amino acids long. Germline V lookup: CDR1 LGHDT, CDR2 YNNKEL (reference sequence). This chain's CDR3 is CASSQDSSYNSPLHF. CDR3 DNA sequence: TGTGCCAGCAGCCAGGACAGCTCCTATAATTCACCCCTCCACTTT.

The CDR3 DNA follows: TGCGCCAGCAGCCAAGATAGTCGGGAAGGAGGCTATGGCTACACCTTC. Its translation is CASSQDSREGGYGYTF. The rearrangement joins TRBV4-1 to TRBJ1-2, with D unclear. Germline assignment: CDR1 MGHRA and CDR2 YSYEKL. The V and J ends lost 0 bases and 4 bases respectively, with 15 bases between them. CDR3 size: 16 residues.

V is TRBV6-5 and J is TRBJ2-5; tentatively, D is TRBD2 (7 bases). There are 15 residues in the CDR3. Trimming took 3 bases from V and 4 from J, leaving 15 bases between them. Germline loops: CDR1 MNHEY, CDR2 SVGAGI. In DNA, the CDR3 is TGTGCCAGCAGTTATTTGGGGGGGACACCAGAGACCCAGTACTTC. The encoded protein is CASSYLGGTPETQYF.

V is TRBV5-1 and J is TRBJ1-2; 8 bases are shared with TRBD1. Trimming took 1 base from V and 4 from J; bases not matched to a gene: 9. Germline CDR1 reads SGHRS; CDR2 reads YFSETQ. CDR3 length: 16 residues. This chain's CDR3 is CASSLFSGGWAYGYTF. CDR3 sequence (DNA): TGCGCCAGCAGCTTGTTTTCAGGGGGCTGGGCCTATGGCTACACCTTC.

This chain connects TRBV9 to TRBJ1-3; possible D gene TRBD1, 5 bases. V was trimmed by 0 bases and J by 0 bases, leaving 10 bases between them. The CDR3 has 16 residues. Per germline, CDR1 SGDLS and CDR2 YYNGEE. The CDR3 coding sequence is TGTGCCAGCAGCGTAGGCGACAGTCGCTCTGGAAACACCATATATTTT. This translates into CASSVGDSRSGNTIYF.

Only one count was recorded for this clone. The gene calls are TRBV12-3 or TRBV12-4 and TRBJ2-1, with TRBD2 identical over 7 bases. The CDR3 spans 13 residues. The J segment lost 10 bases and the V segment lost 6 bases, leaving 9 bases of the junction unmatched. The CDR3 sequence is CASRGVRGNEQFF. Written as DNA, the CDR3 is TGTGCCAGCAGGGGGGTGCGGGGGAACGAGCAGTTCTTC.

The chain recombines TRBV2 with TRBJ1-2; no clear D. Trimming pared 2 bases from V and 3 bases from J, leaving 4 bases between. The CDR3 extends over 12 amino acids. Germline loops: CDR1 SNHLY, CDR2 FYNNEI. CDR3 nucleotide sequence: TGTGCCAGCAGTGAACCCTACTATGGCTACACCTTC. Residues: CASSEPYYGYTF.

V usage is TRBV4-1 and J usage is TRBJ1-4; possibly TRBD1 for D (5 bases). The ends were cut back, 9 bases at V and 3 bases at J, with 14 bases in the middle. CDR1 MGHRA and CDR2 YSYEKL come from the germline V gene. The CDR3 loop spans 14 amino acids. CDR3: CASYPGGSNEKLFF. The CDR3 region has the DNA TGCGCCAGTTACCCCGGGGGATCTAATGAAAAACTGTTTTTT.

V is TRBV18 and J is TRBJ2-4; D unresolved. The germline V gene has CDR1 KGHSH and CDR2 LQKENI. The CDR3 extends over 14 amino acids. Trimming removed 2 bases at V and 5 bases at J, with 10 bases between. The CDR3 sequence: CASSPETHENIQYF. Written as DNA, the CDR3 is TGTGCCAGCTCACCAGAGACACATGAAAACATTCAGTACTTC.

The chain links TRBV6-1 to TRBJ2-1; the match to TRBD2 covers 9 bases. The germline V gene has CDR1 MNHNS and CDR2 SASEGT. The CDR3 is 14 residues long. With 0 bases clipped from V and 6 bases from J, the junction kept 0 bases outside the gene matches. The CDR3 reads CASSEASGGNEQFF. The CDR3 DNA reads as TGTGCCAGCAGTGAAGCTAGCGGGGGCAATGAGCAGTTCTTC.

The genes are TRBV11-2 and TRBJ1-5; 7 bases are shared with TRBD1. Germline loops: CDR1 SGHAT, CDR2 FQNNGV. This CDR3 has 14 residues. The V and J ends lost 5 bases and 4 bases, in that order; junction bases with no gene match: 5. CDR3 coding DNA: TGTGCCAGCAGCCCAGGGGACAGTAATCAGCCCCAGCATTTT. Translated: CASSPGDSNQPQHF.

The chain has TRBV5-6 and TRBJ1-2; D is undetermined. Germline CDR1 and CDR2: SGHDT and YYEEEE. The germline V and J ends were trimmed by 2 bases and 8 bases, with 10 bases remaining between them. The CDR3 runs to 12 residues. The CDR3: CASSFTVEGYTF. The CDR3 region has the DNA TGTGCCAGCAGCTTTACCGTGGAGGGCTACACCTTC.

The gene calls are TRBV11-2 and TRBJ2-3; TRBD2 matches at 10 bases. Germline lookup yields CDR1 SGHAT and CDR2 FQNNGV. V lost 5 bases and J lost 0; bases outside the gene matches: 8. CDR3 length equals 17 residues. The CDR3 DNA reads as TGTGCCAGCAGCCCGCGAGCTAGCGGGGGTAGCACAGATACGCAGTATTTT. It encodes CASSPRASGGSTDTQYF. Supplemented by reference TRBV11-2 and TRBJ2-3, the full variable domain reads EAGVAQSPRYKIIEKRQSVAFWCNPISGHATLYWYQQILGQGPKLLIQFQNNGVVDDSQLPKDRFSAERLKGVDSTLKIQPAKLEDSAVYLCASSPRASGGSTDTQYFGPGTRLTVL.

The CDR3 protein is CASSQDPTQEKGYTEAFF. In DNA form, the CDR3 reads TGCGCCAGCAGCCAAGATCCGACCCAGGAAAAAGGATATACTGAAGCTTTCTTT. The chain uses TRBV4-3 and TRBJ1-1; no firm D call. The CDR3 contains 18 residues. The germline CDR1 and CDR2 sequences are LGHNA and YSLEER. V lost 0 bases, J lost 5 bases, and 22 bases lay in between.

This sequence joins TRBV20-1 and TRBJ1-1, with TRBD1 matching 9 bases. Germline V gene lookup returns CDR1 DFQATT and CDR2 SNEGSKA (reference sequence). CDR3 length equals 11 residues. The CDR3 is CRGQGRTEAFF. CDR3 coding DNA: TGCAGGGGACAGGGTAGGACTGAAGCTTTCTTT.

This clone occurred once. This chain connects TRBV5-1 to TRBJ2-5; 11 bases are shared with TRBD2. This CDR3 is 17 amino acids long. The germline V gene has CDR1 SGHRS and CDR2 YFSETQ. Trimming cost V 5 bases and J 3 bases; bases outside gene matches: 12. The CDR3 DNA is TGCGCCAGCAGGGACCGTCCAGGGACTAGCGGAGAAGAGACCCAGTACTTC. It yields the protein CASRDRPGTSGEETQYF.